This is a list of T cell receptor beta chains from one sample in a study of memory CD4+ T cells and cytomegalovirus serostatus. TCRdb's copy holds only in-frame clones and misses some; the assay was immunoSEQ multiplex PCR. Of about 75,000 clones listed, about 73% are singletons. Sequences were obtained from memory CD4+ T cells from blood. These receptors came from an adult in good health and CMV-seropositive. Both conserved end residues are part of each CDR3. The order of the fields is D gene, J gene, V gene, clone size, CDR3 protein, CDR3 DNA. A D gene is named only where the DNA matches it firmly. For some rows the clone size is stated as once, few or many, or as a class when expanded; others skip it.

D: .
J: TRBJ1-5
V: TRBV19
size: .
CDR3: CASSSRERSQPQHF
DNA: TGTGCCAGTAGTAGCAGGGAAAGGAGTCAGCCCCAGCATTTT

D: TRBD1
J: TRBJ1-1
V: TRBV27
size: few
CDR3: CASSLGQGGTWMNTEAFF
DNA: TGTGCCAGCAGTCTGGGACAGGGGGGCACCTGGATGAACACTGAAGCTTTCTTT

D: TRBD1
J: TRBJ1-2
V: TRBV6-5
size: .
CDR3: CASSYSTGGYGYTF
DNA: TGTGCCAGCAGTTACTCGACAGGGGGCTATGGCTACACCTTC

D: .
J: TRBJ1-4
V: TRBV9
size: .
CDR3: CASSVAGVLHEKLFF
DNA: TGTGCCAGCAGCGTAGCTGGGGTATTACATGAAAAACTGTTTTTT

D: .
J: TRBJ1-3
V: TRBV11-2
size: .
CDR3: CASSQGSGGNTIYF
DNA: TGTGCCAGCAGCCAGGGGTCGGGAGGAAACACCATATATTTT

D: .
J: TRBJ2-5
V: TRBV11-3
size: few
CDR3: CASSLDPGRLETQYF
DNA: TGTGCCAGCAGCTTAGATCCGGGACGGCTAGAGACCCAGTACTTC

D: .
J: TRBJ1-5
V: TRBV27
size: .
CDR3: CASSWRIEGPQHF
DNA: TGTGCCAGCAGTTGGCGGATAGAGGGGCCCCAGCATTTT

D: .
J: TRBJ2-2
V: TRBV10-1
size: .
CDR3: CASSESSGTGELFF
DNA: TGCGCCAGCAGTGAGTCCAGCGGCACCGGGGAGCTGTTTTTT

D: .
J: TRBJ1-3
V: TRBV6-1
size: once
CDR3: CASIFRVLYGNTIYF
DNA: TGTGCCAGCATTTTCAGGGTATTGTATGGAAACACCATATATTTT

D: .
J: TRBJ1-5
V: TRBV7-9
size: .
CDR3: CASSLDGNQPQHF
DNA: TGTGCCAGCAGCTTAGACGGTAATCAGCCCCAGCATTTT

D: .
J: TRBJ2-6
V: TRBV19
size: .
CDR3: CASKRGVAGANVLTF
DNA: TGTGCCAGTAAAAGGGGGGTAGCTGGGGCCAACGTCCTGACTTTC

D: .
J: TRBJ1-3
V: TRBV5-1
size: .
CDR3: CASSLGRAEGTIYF
DNA: TGCGCCAGCAGCTTGGGGCGGGCTGAGGGCACCATATATTTT

D: TRBD2
J: TRBJ2-1
V: TRBV18
size: .
CDR3: CASSPGTSGSNEQFF
DNA: TGTGCCAGCTCACCTGGGACTAGCGGGAGTAATGAGCAGTTCTTC

D: .
J: TRBJ1-4
V: TRBV27
size: .
CDR3: CASSFRFGGTTNEKLFF
DNA: TGTGCCAGCAGTTTTAGGTTTGGGGGGACAACTAATGAAAAACTGTTTTTT

D: .
J: TRBJ2-3
V: TRBV19
size: .
CDR3: CASSIASPSSDTQYF
DNA: TGTGCCAGTAGTATAGCCAGTCCCTCGTCAGATACGCAGTATTTT

D: .
J: TRBJ2-3
V: TRBV4-2
size: .
CDR3: CASSQESRQAHADTQYF
DNA: TGTGCCAGCAGCCAAGAATCCCGACAGGCGCACGCAGATACGCAGTATTTT

D: .
J: TRBJ2-2
V: TRBV7-8
size: .
CDR3: CASSLRPTGELFF
DNA: TGTGCCAGCAGTCTCCGACCCACCGGGGAGCTGTTTTTT

D: TRBD1
J: TRBJ1-1
V: TRBV11-3
size: .
CDR3: CASSGRGLQAFF
DNA: TGTGCCAGCAGCGGTAGGGGGCTTCAAGCTTTCTTT

D: TRBD2
J: TRBJ2-5
V: TRBV10-3
size: .
CDR3: CAISEVAGGQETQYF
DNA: TGTGCCATCAGTGAAGTAGCGGGGGGGCAAGAGACCCAGTACTTC

D: .
J: TRBJ1-6
V: TRBV10-3
size: .
CDR3: CATRGTGPSLSYNSPLHF
DNA: TGTGCCACCAGAGGGACGGGACCTTCGCTCTCCTATAATTCACCCCTCCACTTT

D: .
J: TRBJ1-1
V: TRBV11-3
size: .
CDR3: CASGEGSENTEAFF
DNA: TGTGCCAGCGGGGAGGGATCCGAGAACACTGAAGCTTTCTTT

D: TRBD1
J: TRBJ2-2
V: TRBV18
size: .
CDR3: CASSPRDSTNTGELFF
DNA: TGTGCCAGCTCACCACGGGACAGTACGAACACCGGGGAGCTGTTTTTT

D: TRBD1
J: TRBJ1-2
V: TRBV30
size: .
CDR3: CAWKGQLGYTF
DNA: TGTGCCTGGAAGGGACAGCTTGGCTACACCTTC